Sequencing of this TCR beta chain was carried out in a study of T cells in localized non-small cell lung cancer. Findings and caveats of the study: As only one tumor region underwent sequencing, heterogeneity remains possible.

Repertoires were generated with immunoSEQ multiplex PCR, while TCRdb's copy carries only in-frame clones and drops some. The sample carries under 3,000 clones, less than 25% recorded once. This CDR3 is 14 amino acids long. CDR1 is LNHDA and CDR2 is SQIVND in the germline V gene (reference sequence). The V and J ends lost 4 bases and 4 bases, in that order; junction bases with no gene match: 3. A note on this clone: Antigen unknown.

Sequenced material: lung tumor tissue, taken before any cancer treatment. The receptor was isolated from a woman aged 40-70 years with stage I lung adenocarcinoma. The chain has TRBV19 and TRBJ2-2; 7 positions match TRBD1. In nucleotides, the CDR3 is TGTGCCAGTAGTAAATCAGGGGGCACCGGGGAGCTGTTTTTT. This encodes CASSKSGGTGELFF.